This T cell receptor beta chain was sequenced during a study of PD-1 blockade in classical Hodgkin lymphoma. Of note for this clone: Its antigen is unidentified.

Relapse was seen in all patients after autologous stem cell transplantation, and brentuximab vedotin exposure was variable. Reported best responses ranged across complete response, partial response or progressive disease. Notes on the study in general: Later analyses included only patients treated at least 1 year post-ASCT. Partial responders and progressors had significantly lower baseline TCR diversity. Healthy donors were reported to have higher baseline TCR diversity than newly diagnosed patients.

Trimming at V came to 6 bases and at J to 0 bases, leaving 10 bases not matched to a gene. The CDR3 contains 16 residues. Germline assignment: CDR1 KGHSH and CDR2 LQKENI. The repertoire was sequenced with immunoSEQ multiplex PCR; TCRdb's copy has only in-frame clones and lacks some. The table shows some 100,000 clones, with more than 90% occurring only once. The sequence came from a human donor with classical Hodgkin lymphoma. V usage is TRBV18 and J usage is TRBJ1-1; 7 bases are shared with TRBD1. Source: peripheral blood mononuclear cells (PBMCs), taken at baseline. The CDR3, as DNA: TGTGCCAGCTCCCTGGAAAAGGACAGGTTGAACACTGAAGCTTTCTTT. Encoded protein: CASSLEKDRLNTEAFF.